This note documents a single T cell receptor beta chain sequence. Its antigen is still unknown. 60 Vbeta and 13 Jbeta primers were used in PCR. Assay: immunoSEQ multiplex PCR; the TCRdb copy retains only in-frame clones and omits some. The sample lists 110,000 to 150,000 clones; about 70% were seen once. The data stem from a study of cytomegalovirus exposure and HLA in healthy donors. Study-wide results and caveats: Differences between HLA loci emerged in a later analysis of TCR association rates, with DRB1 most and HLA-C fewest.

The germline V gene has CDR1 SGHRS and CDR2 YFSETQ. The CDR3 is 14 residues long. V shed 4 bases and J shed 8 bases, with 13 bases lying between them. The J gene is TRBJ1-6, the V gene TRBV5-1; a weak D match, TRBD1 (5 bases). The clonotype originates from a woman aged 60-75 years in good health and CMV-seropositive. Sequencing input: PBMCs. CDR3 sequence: CASSPGGYDSPLHF. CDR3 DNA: TGCGCCAGCAGCCCGGGGGGGTATGATTCACCCCTCCACTTT.